Given below is one T cell receptor beta chain in context. Antigen: not known. The data are from a study of post-analysis software for immune sequencing data. Researchers reported that TCR beta cDNA libraries carried unique molecular identifiers. Each CDR3 protein gets one entry after TCRdb re-called the PCR reads with MiXCR. This sample yields roughly 650,000 distinct CDR3 sequences, of which 55% to 60% are seen a single time; 10% to 12% belongs to the top ten. Findings of the study overall: In patients, TRBV5-6, TRBV5-1 and TRBV20-1 belonged to five or six TRBV segments found more frequently than in controls.

The CDR3 runs 13 residues. Germline loops: CDR1 SGHDN, CDR2 FVKESK. The sequencing sample was made of blood. The receptor was isolated from a girl aged 2 to 9 with multiple sclerosis. The V and J genes are TRBV14 and TRBJ2-7; D not resolved. The tail of the sequence fits TRBJ2-5 better, so the J call may be wrong. Here the CDR3 DNA reads TGTGCCAGCAGCCACACCGATTGGGAGACCCAGTACTTC. Translation gives CASSHTDWETQYF.